The 5 T cell receptor beta chains below all came from one sample that was sequenced in a study of somatic mutations in cytotoxic T cells in rheumatoid arthritis. Here immunoSEQ multiplex PCR was the method, and the copy in TCRdb shows in-frame clones only, minus some. This sample has roughly 11,000 clones, with approximately 73% found just once. The sequenced sample was CD8+ T cells sorted from blood. The source of these receptors is a woman aged 40-49 years in good health.

This clone has just a few counts. The gene calls are TRBV5-5 and TRBJ1-2; D is uncertain. This CDR3 is built from 13 residues. V shed 0 bases and J shed 3 bases, with 6 bases lying between them. Germline V CDR1 and CDR2: SGHKS, YYEKEE (reference sequence). Here the CDR3 reads CASSLGRHYGYTF. The DNA for the CDR3 is TGTGCCAGCAGCTTGGGGCGACACTATGGCTACACCTTC.

The CDR3 DNA reads as TGTGCCAGCAGTGACAGGGAAAATGAAAAACTGTTTTTT. Protein sequence: CASSDRENEKLFF. The rearrangement joins TRBV6-1 to TRBJ1-4; TRBD1 is a possible D gene (5 bases). V was pared by 3 bases and J by 5 bases, with 7 bases between. The CDR3 length is 13 residues. CDR1 and CDR2 (germline): MNHNS, SASEGT.

This chain connects TRBV7-9 to TRBJ2-1, with no clear D. The germline gives CDR1 SEHNR, CDR2 FQNEAQ (reference sequence). V was shortened by 5 bases and J by 5 bases, with 10 bases between the two germline ends. CDR3 length: 13 amino acids. The CDR3 loop reads CASSTYLDNEQFF. CDR3 DNA sequence: TGTGCCAGCAGCACCTACTTGGACAATGAGCAGTTCTTC.

V gene TRBV6-1 combines with J gene TRBJ1-1, with a weak D call TRBD1 (5 bases). The germline V and J ends were trimmed by 2 bases and 9 bases, with 10 bases remaining between them. Germline CDR1 reads MNHNS; CDR2 reads SASEGT. The CDR3 is 12 residues long. CDR3 protein: CASSESQVQAFF. CDR3 DNA: TGTGCCAGCAGTGAATCACAGGTACAAGCTTTCTTT.

This clone was found once. The rearrangement uses TRBV9 and TRBJ2-1; D is unclear. From germline, CDR1 is SGDLS and CDR2 YYNGEE. The CDR3 is 13 amino acids. V lost 4 bases and J lost 7, with 12 bases in between. CDR3 region: CASSSEVGNEQFF. DNA of the CDR3: TGTGCCAGCAGCTCAGAGGTGGGGAATGAGCAGTTCTTC.